The 16 T cell receptor beta chains in this list originate from one sample, sequenced in a study of blood T cell repertoires in COVID-19. Assay used: immunoSEQ multiplex PCR; TCRdb lists only in-frame clones, some missing. The sample consists of approximately 300,000 clones, around 87% of them appearing once. The specimen was PBMCs or T cells enriched from blood (not recorded which). The receptor source for this set is a woman in her thirties who had recovered from COVID-19.

The J gene is TRBJ1-5, the V gene TRBV7-8; TRBD1 is a possible D gene (5 bases). CDR3 length: 16 amino acids. Germline values: CDR1 SGHVS, CDR2 FQNEAQ. Trimming removed 4 bases from V and 0 bases from J, with 13 bases in between. CDR3 region: CASSSAGQNSNQPQHF. CDR3 bases: TGTGCCAGCAGCTCCGCGGGGCAGAATAGCAATCAGCCCCAGCATTTT. The full variable domain, in which reference TRBV7-8 and TRBJ1-5 provide the parts outside the CDR3, is GAGVSQSPRYKVAKRGQDVALRCDPISGHVSLFWYQQALGQGPEFLTYFQNEAQLDKSGLPSDRFFAERPEGSVSTLKIQRTQQEDSAVYLCASSSAGQNSNQPQHFGDGTRLSIL.

The genes are TRBV6-2 or TRBV6-3 and TRBJ2-7, with a tentative D call TRBD2 (6 bases). The CDR3 runs to 13 residues. Germline V gene data show CDR1 as MNHEY and CDR2 as SVGEGT. Trimming cost V 4 bases and J 1 base, with 8 bases left between them. The CDR3, as DNA: TGTGCCAGCAGTTTCGGGGGTTCCTACGAGCAGTACTTC. Translated, it gives CASSFGGSYEQYF.

The genes are TRBV6-2 or TRBV6-3 and TRBJ2-7, with D maybe TRBD2 (5 bases). The CDR3 contains 14 residues. Trimming removed 3 bases from V and 4 bases from J, with 13 bases in between. Germline CDR1 and CDR2: MNHEY and SVGEGT. The DNA of the CDR3 is TGTGCCAGCAGTTATGAGGGTCAGCGATACGAGCAGTACTTC. Amino acid sequence: CASSYEGQRYEQYF.

The chain combines TRBV28 with TRBJ1-6; 8 positions agree with TRBD1. CDR3 length equals 15 residues. Germline V gene data show CDR1 as MDHEN and CDR2 as SYDVKM. The junction had 7 bases not matched to a gene; V was cut back by 2 bases and J by 10 bases. The chain's CDR3 is CASSLGQGYRSPLHF. The DNA of the CDR3 is TGTGCCAGCAGTTTAGGACAGGGTTATCGATCACCCCTCCACTTT. The full variable domain, completed using reference TRBV28 and TRBJ1-6, is DVKVTQSSRYLVKRTGEKVFLECVQDMDHENMFWYRQDPGLGLRLIYFSYDVKMKEKGDIPEGYSVSREKKERFSLILESASTNQTSMYLCASSLGQGYRSPLHFGNGTRLTVT.

CDR3 sequence: CASSNMEGPLNTEAFF. The CDR3 coding sequence is TGTGCCAGTAGCAATATGGAGGGGCCCTTAAACACTGAAGCTTTCTTT. The chain joins TRBV19 to TRBJ1-1, with a weak D call TRBD1 (5 bases). The CDR3 is 16 residues long. V lost 6 bases to trimming and J lost 2 bases, with 19 bases between them. Germline CDR1 reads LNHDA; CDR2 reads SQIVND (reference sequence).

The V and J genes are TRBV6-2 or TRBV6-3 and TRBJ2-3; D is possibly TRBD1 (6 bases). Trimming pared 6 bases from V and 1 base from J, leaving 17 bases between. Germline V gene sequence: CDR1 MNHEY, CDR2 SVGEGT. This CDR3 contains 16 residues. The CDR3 region has the DNA TGTGCCAGCAGCCCCCAGGGGCCCATCGGCACAGATACGCAGTATTTT. Translated, it gives CASSPQGPIGTDTQYF.

V usage is TRBV4-3 and J usage is TRBJ2-7; D is ambiguous. CDR1 is LGHNA and CDR2 is YSLEER in the germline V gene. V lost 3 bases, J lost 2 bases, and 11 bases lay in between. The CDR3 consists of 14 residues. The CDR3 coding sequence is TGCGCCAGCAGCCACGACGGCGGCACCTACGAGCAGTACTTC. It codes for CASSHDGGTYEQYF.

The chain recombines TRBV5-5 with TRBJ1-4; TRBD1 might be the D (5 bases). The CDR3 runs 14 residues. Trimming pared 5 bases from V and 8 bases from J, leaving 16 bases between. Germline-derived CDR1 and CDR2 are SGHKS and YYEKEE (reference sequence). Here the CDR3 DNA reads TGTGCCAGCAGAAGAGACGGGGGGGTAGAAAAACTGTTTTTT. It encodes CASRRDGGVEKLFF.

The chain joins TRBV4-1 to TRBJ2-2; 8 nucleotides agree with TRBD2. The CDR3 spans 15 residues. Germline lookup yields CDR1 MGHRA and CDR2 YSYEKL. Germline trimming cut 5 bases from V and 0 bases from J; bases unmatched to any gene: 2. This CDR3 is CASSVSGANTGELFF. CDR3 sequence (DNA): TGCGCCAGCAGCGTTAGCGGGGCGAACACCGGGGAGCTGTTTTTT.

This clone was seen only a few times. The V gene is TRBV9, the J gene TRBJ1-2; TRBD1 matches at 10 bases. Germline CDR1 is SGDLS and CDR2 is YYNGEE. V lost 3 bases and J lost 4; bases outside the gene matches: 12. CDR3 length: 17 amino acids. This chain's CDR3 is CASSAQATGGAGYGYTF. The CDR3 DNA follows: TGTGCCAGCAGCGCCCAAGCGACAGGGGGCGCCGGCTATGGCTACACCTTC.

This chain links TRBV27 with TRBJ2-3, with a possible D match to TRBD1 (6 bases). V was clipped by 5 bases and J by 2 bases, with 20 bases between them. CDR1 and CDR2 from the germline V gene are MNHEY and SMNVEV (reference sequence). This CDR3 contains 17 residues. CDR3 sequence reads: CASSPSWTVGFTDTQYF. Here the CDR3 DNA reads TGTGCCAGCAGTCCCTCCTGGACAGTTGGATTCACAGATACGCAGTATTTT.

As DNA, the CDR3 is TGTGCCAGCAGCCCCTCTGGTCAACTCCTATCTTATGGCTACACCTTC. It translates to CASSPSGQLLSYGYTF. The chain joins TRBV4-2 to TRBJ1-2; D is unresolved. The CDR3 has 16 amino acids. CDR1 is LGHNA and CDR2 is YNFKEQ in the germline V gene. Trimming pared 4 bases from V and 5 bases from J, leaving 20 bases between.

The rearrangement joins TRBV5-6 to TRBJ1-2; D perhaps matches TRBD1 (5 bases). The CDR3 sequence is 16 residues long. Trimming cost V 3 bases and J 0 bases, with 15 bases left between them. Per germline, CDR1 SGHDT and CDR2 YYEEEE. In nucleotides, the CDR3 is TGTGCCAGCAGCTCCCCAGACAGCCTTTCTAACTATGGCTACACCTTC. Its translation: CASSSPDSLSNYGYTF.

This rearrangement joins TRBV5-1 to TRBJ2-1; TRBD2 matches 8 bases. After removal of 0 bases from V and 1 base from J, the junction contained 3 bases not matched to a gene. The CDR3 contains 16 residues. From germline, CDR1 is SGHRS and CDR2 YFSETQ. The CDR3 region is CASSLAGTSSYNEQFF. For the CDR3, the DNA is TGCGCCAGCAGCTTGGCCGGGACTAGTTCCTACAATGAGCAGTTCTTC.

This clone was seen more than once but under ten times. V is TRBV7-6 and J is TRBJ2-5; D perhaps matches TRBD2 (7 bases). V was shortened by 5 bases and J by 2 bases, with 15 bases between the two germline ends. The CDR3 sequence is 15 residues long. Germline lookup yields CDR1 SGHVS and CDR2 FNYEAQ. The CDR3 is CASSIGGVIQETQYF. The DNA of the CDR3 is TGTGCCAGCAGCATAGGGGGGGTTATACAAGAGACCCAGTACTTC.

The gene calls are TRBV7-9 and TRBJ2-2; D unclear. CDR1 and CDR2 from the germline V gene are SEHNR and FQNEAQ (reference sequence). The CDR3 loop spans 13 amino acids. Trimming took off 4 bases at V and 4 bases at J, with 7 bases between the two ends. The CDR3: CASSSRFTGELFF. In nucleotides, the CDR3 is TGTGCCAGCAGCTCTAGGTTCACCGGGGAGCTGTTTTTT. The full variable domain, completed using reference TRBV7-9 and TRBJ2-2, is DTGVSQNPRHKITKRGQNVTFRCDPISEHNRLYWYRQTLGQGPEFLTYFQNEAQLEKSRLLSDRFSAERPKGSFSTLEIQRTEQGDSAMYLCASSSRFTGELFFGEGSRLTVL.